This record looks at one TCR beta chain sequence and its context. The antigen is undetermined. Primers: 60 V beta forward and 13 J beta reverse. Sequencing was performed with immunoSEQ multiplex PCR; in TCRdb, only in-frame clones are kept and a portion is missing. The sample carries almost 90,000 clones, 83% recorded once. This CDR3 is built from 15 residues. The V end lost 4 bases, the J end lost 7 bases, and 18 bases lay between the germline ends. Per the germline V gene, CDR1 is SGDLS and CDR2 is YYNGEE. The time point is: after dendritic cell vaccination, including at tumor progression/relapse. PBMC were collected before vaccination, two weeks after the third vaccination, and at progression. The data are from a study of glioma-infiltrating T cells after dendritic cell vaccination. Background on the study: At biweekly intervals, patients got three intradermal dendritic cell vaccine injections.

Study-wide results and caveats: Complete blood and tumor specimen sets were limited to few patients.

The TCR originated in a human donor with glioblastoma. Sequencing used blood, obtained after dendritic cell vaccination. The chain joins TRBV9 to TRBJ2-1; a possible D gene is TRBD2 (5 bases). The CDR3 DNA reads TGTGCCAGCAGCTTTAGGGTGAGAGGAGGAAATGAGCAGTTCTTC. It encodes CASSFRVRGGNEQFF.